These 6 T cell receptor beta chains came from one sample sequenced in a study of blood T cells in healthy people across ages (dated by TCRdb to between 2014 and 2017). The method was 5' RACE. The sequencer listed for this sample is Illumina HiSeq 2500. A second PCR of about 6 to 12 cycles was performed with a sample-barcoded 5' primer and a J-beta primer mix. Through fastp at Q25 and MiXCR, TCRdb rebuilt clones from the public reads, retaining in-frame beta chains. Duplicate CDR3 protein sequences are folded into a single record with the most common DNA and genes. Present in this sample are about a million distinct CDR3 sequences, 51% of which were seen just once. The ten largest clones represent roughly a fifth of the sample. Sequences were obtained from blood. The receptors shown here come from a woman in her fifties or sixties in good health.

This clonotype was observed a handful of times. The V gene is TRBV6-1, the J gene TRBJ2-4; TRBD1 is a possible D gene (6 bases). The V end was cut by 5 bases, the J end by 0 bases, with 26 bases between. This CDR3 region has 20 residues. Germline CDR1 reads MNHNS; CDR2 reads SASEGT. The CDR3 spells CASSQMLGTIALIAKNIQYF. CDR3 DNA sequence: TGTGCCAGCAGTCAAATGCTGGGGACAATAGCCCTGATAGCCAAAAACATTCAGTACTTC.

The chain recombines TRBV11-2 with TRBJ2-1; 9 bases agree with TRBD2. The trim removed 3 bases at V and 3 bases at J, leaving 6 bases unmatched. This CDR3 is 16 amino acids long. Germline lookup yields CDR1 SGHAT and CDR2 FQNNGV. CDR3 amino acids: CASSFTGGGDYNEQFF. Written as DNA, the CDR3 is TGTGCCAGCAGCTTCACTGGCGGGGGGGACTACAATGAGCAGTTCTTC.

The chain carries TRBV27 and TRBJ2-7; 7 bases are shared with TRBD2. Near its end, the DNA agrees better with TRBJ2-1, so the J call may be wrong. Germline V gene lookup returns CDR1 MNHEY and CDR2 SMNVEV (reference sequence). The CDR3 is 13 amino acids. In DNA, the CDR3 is TGTGCCAGCAGTTTCTCTAGCGGCTATGAGCAGTTCTTC. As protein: CASSFSSGYEQFF.

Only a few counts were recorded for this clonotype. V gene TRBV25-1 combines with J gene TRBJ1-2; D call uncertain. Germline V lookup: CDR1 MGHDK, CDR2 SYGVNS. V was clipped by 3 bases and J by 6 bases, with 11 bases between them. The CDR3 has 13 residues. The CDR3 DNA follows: TGTGCCAGCAGTGAGGCCGGAGTCCATGGCTACACCTTC. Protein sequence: CASSEAGVHGYTF.

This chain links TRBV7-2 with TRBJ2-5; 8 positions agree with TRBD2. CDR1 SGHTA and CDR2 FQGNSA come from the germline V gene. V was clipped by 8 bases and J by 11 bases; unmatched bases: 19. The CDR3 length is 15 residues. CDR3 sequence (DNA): TGTGCCAGCTGCGAGTCGGGAGGGAGGGCCAATGAGCAGTACTTC. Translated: CASCESGGRANEQYF.

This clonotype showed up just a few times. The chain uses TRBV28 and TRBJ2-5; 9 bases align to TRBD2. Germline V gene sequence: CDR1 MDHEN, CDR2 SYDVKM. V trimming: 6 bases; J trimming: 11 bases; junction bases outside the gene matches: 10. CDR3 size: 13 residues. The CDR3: CASRFSGSYEQYF. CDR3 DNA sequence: TGTGCCAGCAGATTTAGCGGGAGCTATGAGCAGTACTTC.